This T cell receptor beta chain was observed in a study of blood T cell repertoires in COVID-19. This clone has only one observation. Trimming took 8 bases from V and 4 from J, leaving 12 bases between them. The CDR3 is made up of 13 amino acids. The table came from immunoSEQ multiplex PCR; TCRdb's copy has only in-frame clones and leaves some out. Of some 85,000 clones detected, 75% to 85% appear once; the ten largest clones hold 15% to 20%. This receptor was taken from a woman of 80 years or more with acute or convalescent COVID-19. The J gene is TRBJ1-5, the V gene TRBV12-3 or TRBV12-4; maybe TRBD1 (5 bases). The source material was peripheral blood. CDR3 coding DNA: TGTGCCAGCGGGGCAGGGTTAAATCAGCCCCAGCATTTT. This gives the protein CASGAGLNQPQHF.